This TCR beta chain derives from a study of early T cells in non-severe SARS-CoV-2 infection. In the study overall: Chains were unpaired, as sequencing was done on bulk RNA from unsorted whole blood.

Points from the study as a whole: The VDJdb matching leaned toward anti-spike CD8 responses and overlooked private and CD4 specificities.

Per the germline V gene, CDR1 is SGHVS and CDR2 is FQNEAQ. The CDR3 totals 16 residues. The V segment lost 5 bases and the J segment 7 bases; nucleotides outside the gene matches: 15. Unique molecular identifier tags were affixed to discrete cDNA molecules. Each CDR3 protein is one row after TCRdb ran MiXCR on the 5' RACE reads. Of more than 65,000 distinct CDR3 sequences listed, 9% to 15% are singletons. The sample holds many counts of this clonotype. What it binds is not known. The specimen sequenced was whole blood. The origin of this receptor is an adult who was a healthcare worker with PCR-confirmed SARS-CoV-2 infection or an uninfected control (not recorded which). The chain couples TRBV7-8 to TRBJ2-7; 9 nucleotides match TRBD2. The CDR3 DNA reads TGTGCCAGCAGCCCCTCGGCGGGAGCGGGGGGAAGGGAGCAGTACTTC. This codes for CASSPSAGAGGREQYF.